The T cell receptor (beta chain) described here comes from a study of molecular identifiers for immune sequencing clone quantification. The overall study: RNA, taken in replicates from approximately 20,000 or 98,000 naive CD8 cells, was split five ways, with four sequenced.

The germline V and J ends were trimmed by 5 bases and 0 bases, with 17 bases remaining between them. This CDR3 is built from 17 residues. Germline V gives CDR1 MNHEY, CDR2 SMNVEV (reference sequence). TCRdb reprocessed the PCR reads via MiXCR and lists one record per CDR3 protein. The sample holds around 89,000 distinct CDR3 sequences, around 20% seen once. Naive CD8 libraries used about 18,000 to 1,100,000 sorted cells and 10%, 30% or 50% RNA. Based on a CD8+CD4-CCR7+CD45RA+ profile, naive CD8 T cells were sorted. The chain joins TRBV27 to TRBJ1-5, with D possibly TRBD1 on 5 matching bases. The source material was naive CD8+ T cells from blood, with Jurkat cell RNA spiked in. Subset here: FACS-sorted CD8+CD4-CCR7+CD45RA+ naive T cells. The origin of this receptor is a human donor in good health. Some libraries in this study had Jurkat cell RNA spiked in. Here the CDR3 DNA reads TGTGCCAGCAGTCCCAGGACAAACCCGTATAGCAATCAGCCCCAGCATTTT. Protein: CASSPRTNPYSNQPQHF.